The clone carrying this TCR beta chain has only a few counts. Its cognate antigen is unknown. Orbital computed tomography, together with clinical symptoms, serum thyroxine, TRAb and thyroid ultrasound, was used for diagnosis. This entry comes from a study of Graves' ophthalmopathy and Graves' hyperthyroidism. Broader study findings: Sensitivity of over 60% and specificity of 72% to 85% were achieved by the model that predicted ophthalmopathy progression. Blood also held most thyroid clonotypes expanded above 0.001 frequency.

Researchers took RNA transcripts and amplified TCR beta CDR3 regions from them. In the first round, RT-PCR was carried out with HTBI primers, and a multiplex PCR formed the second round. Via MiXCR, TCRdb re-called the multiplex PCR reads, giving one row per CDR3 protein. The table has around 1,000,000 distinct CDR3 sequences, around a third seen once; the top ten hold around 10%. This CDR3 contains 17 residues. V was clipped by 6 bases and J by 2 bases, with 17 bases between them. What was sequenced was peripheral blood or thyroid tissue (not recorded which). The TCR comes from an adult man with Graves' hyperthyroidism. The chain couples TRBV12-3 or TRBV12-4 to TRBJ2-6; possibly TRBD1 for D (5 bases). The DNA of the CDR3 is TGTGCCAGCAGCGCGATCCAGGGAAAAGCTGGGGCCAACGTCCTGACTTTC. Protein product: CASSAIQGKAGANVLTF.